These T cell receptor beta chains were read from a single sample in a study of human T cells and chemical hapten exposure. TCRdb redid the calling of the RACE reads with MiXCR, one entry per CDR3 protein. The repertoire holds roughly 88,000 distinct CDR3 sequences, with roughly 8.8% as singletons. The sequencing here drew on whole blood, taken in connection with sensitization to the hapten diphenylcyclopropenone (DPC). Receptors were obtained from a woman aged 40 to 49 with alopecia areata. Some clones in this sample may be carry-over from other donors' samples. Each CDR3 is given without its conserved first and last residue. Each record gives: J gene, V gene, CDR3 protein.

>TRBJ1-2|TRBV4-3
ASSPVGGDYGYT
>TRBJ1-2|TRBV6-6
ASSYSTGQGDYGYT
>TRBJ2-7|TRBV5-1
ASSLDRTTTYEQY
>TRBJ2-5|TRBV12-3/TRBV12-4
ASSLGLAQETQY
>TRBJ2-2|TRBV29-1
SVASGQGASTGELF
>TRBJ2-3|TRBV11-2
ASSLRLTDTQY
>TRBJ2-1|TRBV6-6
ASIRTSGGEQF
>TRBJ2-5|TRBV3-1
ASSHVAGIETQY
>TRBJ2-7|TRBV6-2/TRBV6-3
ASSYRAGEQY
>TRBJ2-5|TRBV6-2/TRBV6-3
ASQDRGKETQY
>TRBJ1-2|TRBV7-2
ASSSGTHYGYT
>TRBJ1-4|TRBV7-8
ASSWGGQLRKNCF
>TRBJ1-5|TRBV7-9
PSSGPGPQH
>TRBJ1-2|TRBV3-1
ASSSTGRPNGYT
>TRBJ2-7|TRBV11-1
ASSPNIHGSSYEQY
>TRBJ1-1|TRBV12-3/TRBV12-4
ASSFLGPREAF
>TRBJ2-5|TRBV11-2
ASSLGFSSGVQETQY
>TRBJ1-1|TRBV4-3
ASSQVPLRQGGTEAF
>TRBJ2-2|TRBV6-4
ASSDRGMAGELF
>TRBJ2-1|TRBV30
AWNQIAPNEQF
>TRBJ1-4|TRBV6-5
ASRAYEKLF
>TRBJ1-1|TRBV14
ASSQDLGVNTEAF
>TRBJ2-5|TRBV7-6
ASSLALGRGIGETQY
>TRBJ2-3|TRBV14
ASSPTSGGTDTQY
>TRBJ1-2|TRBV4-1
ASSPARQAAYGYT
>TRBJ2-1|TRBV24-1
ATSDLGQGPAGQF
>TRBJ2-4|TRBV7-9
ASSLGSPQGFIQY
>TRBJ2-2|TRBV19
ASSMSQTNTGELF
>TRBJ1-1|TRBV7-2
ASSPRRGEGNTEAF
>TRBJ2-2|TRBV4-3
ASSQDLTGELF